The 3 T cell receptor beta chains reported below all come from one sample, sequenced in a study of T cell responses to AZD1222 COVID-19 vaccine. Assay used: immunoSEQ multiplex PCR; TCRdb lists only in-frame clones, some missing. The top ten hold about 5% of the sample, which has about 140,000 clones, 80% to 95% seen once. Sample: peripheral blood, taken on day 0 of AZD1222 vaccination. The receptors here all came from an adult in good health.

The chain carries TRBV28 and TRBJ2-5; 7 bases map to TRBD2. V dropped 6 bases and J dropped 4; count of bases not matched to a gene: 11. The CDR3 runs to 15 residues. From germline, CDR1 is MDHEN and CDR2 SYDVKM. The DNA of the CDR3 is TGTGCCAGCAGGGCCTCGCGAGGGAGGGGAGAGACCCAGTACTTC. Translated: CASRASRGRGETQYF.

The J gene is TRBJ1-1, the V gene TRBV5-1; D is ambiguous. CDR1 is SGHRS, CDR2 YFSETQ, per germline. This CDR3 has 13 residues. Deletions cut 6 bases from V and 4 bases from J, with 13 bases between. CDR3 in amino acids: CASNEGPFTEAFF. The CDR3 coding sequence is TGCGCCAGCAACGAGGGCCCCTTCACTGAAGCTTTCTTT.

The CDR3 here is CASSQGKGASLFGQYF. CDR3 DNA: TGCGCCAGCAGCCAAGGCAAAGGGGCCAGTTTATTCGGGCAGTACTTC. This chain links TRBV4-1 with TRBJ2-7; weak D call: TRBD1 (5 bases). Germline V gives CDR1 MGHRA, CDR2 YSYEKL. The CDR3 loop spans 16 amino acids. Trimming stripped 1 base from V and 9 bases from J, with 22 bases between.